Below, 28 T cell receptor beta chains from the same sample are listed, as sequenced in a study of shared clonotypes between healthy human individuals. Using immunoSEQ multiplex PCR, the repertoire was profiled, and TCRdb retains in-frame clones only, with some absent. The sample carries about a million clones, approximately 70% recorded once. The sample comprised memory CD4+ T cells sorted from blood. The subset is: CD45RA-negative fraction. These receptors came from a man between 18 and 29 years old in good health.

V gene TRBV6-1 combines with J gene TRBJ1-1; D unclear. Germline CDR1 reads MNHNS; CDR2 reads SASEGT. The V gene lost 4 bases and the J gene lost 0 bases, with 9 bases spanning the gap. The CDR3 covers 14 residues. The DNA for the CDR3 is TGTGCCAGCAGTGTAACAGTTATGAACACTGAAGCTTTCTTT. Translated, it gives CASSVTVMNTEAFF.

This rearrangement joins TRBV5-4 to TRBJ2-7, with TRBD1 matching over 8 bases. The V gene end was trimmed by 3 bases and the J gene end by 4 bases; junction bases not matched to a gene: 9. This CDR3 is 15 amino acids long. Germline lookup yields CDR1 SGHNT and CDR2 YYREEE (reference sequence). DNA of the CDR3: TGTGCCAGCAGCTATCCCGGGACAGGCCCTTACGAGCAGTACTTC. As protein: CASSYPGTGPYEQYF. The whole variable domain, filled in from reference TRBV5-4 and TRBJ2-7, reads ETGVTQSPTHLIKTRGQQVTLRCSSQSGHNTVSWYQQALGQGPQFIFQYYREEENGRGNFPPRFSGLQFPNYSSELNVNALELDDSALYLCASSYPGTGPYEQYFGPGTRLTVT.

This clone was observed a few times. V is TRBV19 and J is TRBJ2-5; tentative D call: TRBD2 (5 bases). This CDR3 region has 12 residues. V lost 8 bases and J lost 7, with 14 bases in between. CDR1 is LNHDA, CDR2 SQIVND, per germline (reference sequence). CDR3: CASPRVRWTQYF. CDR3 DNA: TGTGCCAGTCCGAGGGTTAGGTGGACCCAGTACTTC.

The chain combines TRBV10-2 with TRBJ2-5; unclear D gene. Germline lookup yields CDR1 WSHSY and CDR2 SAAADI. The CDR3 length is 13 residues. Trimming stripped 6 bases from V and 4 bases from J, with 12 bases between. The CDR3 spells CASRDDIRETQYF. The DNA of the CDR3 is TGCGCCAGCAGAGACGACATCCGAGAGACCCAGTACTTC.

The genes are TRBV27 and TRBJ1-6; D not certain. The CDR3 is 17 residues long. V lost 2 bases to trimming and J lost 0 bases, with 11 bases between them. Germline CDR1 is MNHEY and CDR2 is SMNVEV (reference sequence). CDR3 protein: CASSLKLWSSYNSPLHF. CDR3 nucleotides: TGTGCCAGCAGTTTAAAACTGTGGAGCTCCTATAATTCACCCCTCCACTTT.

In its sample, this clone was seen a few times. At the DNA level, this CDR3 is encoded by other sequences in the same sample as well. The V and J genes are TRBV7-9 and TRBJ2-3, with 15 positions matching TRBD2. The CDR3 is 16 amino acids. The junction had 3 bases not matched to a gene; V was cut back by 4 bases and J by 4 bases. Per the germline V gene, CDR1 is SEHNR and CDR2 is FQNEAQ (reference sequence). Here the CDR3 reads CASSSGLAGGPDTQYF. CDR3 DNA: TGTGCCAGCAGCTCCGGACTAGCGGGAGGGCCAGATACGCAGTATTTT.

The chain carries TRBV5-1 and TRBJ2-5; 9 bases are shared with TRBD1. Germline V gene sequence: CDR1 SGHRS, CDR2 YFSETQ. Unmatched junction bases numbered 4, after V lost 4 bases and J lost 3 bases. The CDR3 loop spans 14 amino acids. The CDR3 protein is CASSRGTGKETQYF. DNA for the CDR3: TGCGCCAGCAGCAGGGGGACAGGGAAAGAGACCCAGTACTTC.

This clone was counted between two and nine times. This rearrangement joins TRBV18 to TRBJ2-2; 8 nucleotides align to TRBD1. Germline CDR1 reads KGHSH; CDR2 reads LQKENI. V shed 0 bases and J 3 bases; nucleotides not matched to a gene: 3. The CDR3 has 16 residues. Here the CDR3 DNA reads TGTGCCAGCTCACCACCACCGACAGGGGACACCGGGGAGCTGTTTTTT. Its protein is CASSPPPTGDTGELFF.

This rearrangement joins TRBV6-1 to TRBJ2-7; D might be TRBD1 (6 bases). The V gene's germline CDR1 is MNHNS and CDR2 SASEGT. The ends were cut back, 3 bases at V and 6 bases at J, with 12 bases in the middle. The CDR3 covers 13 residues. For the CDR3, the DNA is TGTGCCAGCAGTGACTACAGGGCCAGCGAGCAGTACTTC. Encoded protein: CASSDYRASEQYF.

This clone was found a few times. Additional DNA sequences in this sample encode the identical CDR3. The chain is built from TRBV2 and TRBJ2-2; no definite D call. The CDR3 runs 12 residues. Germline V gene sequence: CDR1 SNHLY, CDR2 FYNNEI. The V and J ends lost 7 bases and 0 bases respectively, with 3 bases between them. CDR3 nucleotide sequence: TGTGCCAGCACTTCGAACACCGGGGAGCTGTTTTTT. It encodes CASTSNTGELFF.

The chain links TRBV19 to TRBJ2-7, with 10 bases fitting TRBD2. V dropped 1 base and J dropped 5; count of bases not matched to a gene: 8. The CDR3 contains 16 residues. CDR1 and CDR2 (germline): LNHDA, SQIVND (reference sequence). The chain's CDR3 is CASSIAGTSVIHEQYF. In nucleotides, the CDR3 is TGTGCCAGTAGTATAGCTGGGACTAGCGTAATCCACGAGCAGTACTTC. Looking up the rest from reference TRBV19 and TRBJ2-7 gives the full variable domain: DGGITQSPKYLFRKEGQNVTLSCEQNLNHDAMYWYRQDPGQGLRLIYYSQIVNDFQKGDIAEGYSVSREKKESFPLTVTSAQKNPTAFYLCASSIAGTSVIHEQYFGPGTRLTVT.

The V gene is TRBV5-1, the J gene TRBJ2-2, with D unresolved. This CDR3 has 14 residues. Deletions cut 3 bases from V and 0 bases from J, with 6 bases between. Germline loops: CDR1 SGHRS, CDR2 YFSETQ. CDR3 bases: TGCGCCAGCAGCTGGAGATCGAACACCGGGGAGCTGTTTTTT. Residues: CASSWRSNTGELFF.

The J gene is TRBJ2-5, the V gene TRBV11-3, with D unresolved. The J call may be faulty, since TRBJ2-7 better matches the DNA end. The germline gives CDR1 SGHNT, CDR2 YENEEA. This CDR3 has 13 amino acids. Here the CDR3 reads CASSPGTRYEQYF. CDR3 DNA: TGTGCCAGCAGCCCGGGCACTCGCTACGAGCAGTACTTC.

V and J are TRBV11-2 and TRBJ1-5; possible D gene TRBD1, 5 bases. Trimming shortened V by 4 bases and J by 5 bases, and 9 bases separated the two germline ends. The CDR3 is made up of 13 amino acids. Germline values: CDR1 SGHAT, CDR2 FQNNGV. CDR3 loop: CASSSDTDQPQHF. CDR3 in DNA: TGTGCCAGCAGCTCGGACACCGATCAGCCCCAGCATTTT.

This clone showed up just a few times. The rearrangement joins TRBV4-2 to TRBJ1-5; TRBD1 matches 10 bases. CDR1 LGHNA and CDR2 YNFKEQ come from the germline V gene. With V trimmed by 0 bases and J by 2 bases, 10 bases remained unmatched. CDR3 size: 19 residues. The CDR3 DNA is TGTGCCAGCAGCCAAGAAGAACCGGACAGGGGGAGAGGCAATCAGCCCCAGCATTTT. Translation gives CASSQEEPDRGRGNQPQHF.

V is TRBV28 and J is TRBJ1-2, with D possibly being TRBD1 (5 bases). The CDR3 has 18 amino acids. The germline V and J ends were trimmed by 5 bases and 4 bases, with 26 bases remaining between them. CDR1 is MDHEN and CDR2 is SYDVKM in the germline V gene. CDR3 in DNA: TGTGCCAGCAGTCCCGTTTCCACATTCCAGGGAGAGAGCTATGGCTACACCTTC. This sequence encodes CASSPVSTFQGESYGYTF.

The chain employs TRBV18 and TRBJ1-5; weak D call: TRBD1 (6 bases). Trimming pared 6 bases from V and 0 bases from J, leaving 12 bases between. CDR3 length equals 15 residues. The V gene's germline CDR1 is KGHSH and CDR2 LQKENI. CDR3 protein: CASSVSGDSNQPQHF. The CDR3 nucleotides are TGTGCCAGCTCCGTATCAGGGGATAGCAATCAGCCCCAGCATTTT. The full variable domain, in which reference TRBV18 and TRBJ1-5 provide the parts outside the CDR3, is NAGVMQNPRHLVRRRGQEARLRCSPMKGHSHVYWYRQLPEEGLKFMVYLQKENIIDESGMPKERFSAEFPKEGPSILRIQQVVRGDSAAYFCASSVSGDSNQPQHFGDGTRLSIL.

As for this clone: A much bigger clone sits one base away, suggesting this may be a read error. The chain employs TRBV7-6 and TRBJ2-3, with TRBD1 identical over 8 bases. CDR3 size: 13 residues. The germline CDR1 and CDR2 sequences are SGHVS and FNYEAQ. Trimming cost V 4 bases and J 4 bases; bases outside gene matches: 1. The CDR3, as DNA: TGTGCCAGCAGCTCGACAGGGGCAGATACGCAGTATTTT. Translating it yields CASSSTGADTQYF.

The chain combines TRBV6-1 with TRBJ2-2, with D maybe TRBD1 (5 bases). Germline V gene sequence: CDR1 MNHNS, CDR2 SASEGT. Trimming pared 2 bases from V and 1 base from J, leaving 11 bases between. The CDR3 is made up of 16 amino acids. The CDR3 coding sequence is TGTGCCAGCAGTGAAAGAGGCCAGGGGAACACCGGGGAGCTGTTTTTT. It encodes CASSERGQGNTGELFF.

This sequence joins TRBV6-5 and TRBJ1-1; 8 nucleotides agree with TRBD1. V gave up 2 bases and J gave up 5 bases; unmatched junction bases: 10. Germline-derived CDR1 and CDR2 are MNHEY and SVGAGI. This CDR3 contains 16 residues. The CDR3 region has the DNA TGTGCCAGCAGTTACAAGGCAGGGGGCGATTGGACTGAAGCTTTCTTT. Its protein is CASSYKAGGDWTEAFF.

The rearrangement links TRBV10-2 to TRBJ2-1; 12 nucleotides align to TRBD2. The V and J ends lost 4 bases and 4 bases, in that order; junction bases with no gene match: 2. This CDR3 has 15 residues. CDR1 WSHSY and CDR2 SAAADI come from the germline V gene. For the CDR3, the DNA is TGCGCCAGCAGTGGAACTAGCGGGAGGTACAATGAGCAGTTCTTC. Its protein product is CASSGTSGRYNEQFF.

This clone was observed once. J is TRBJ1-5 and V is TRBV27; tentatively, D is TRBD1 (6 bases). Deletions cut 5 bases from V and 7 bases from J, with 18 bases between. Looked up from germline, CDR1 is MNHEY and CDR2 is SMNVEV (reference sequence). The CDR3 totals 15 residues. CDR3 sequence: CASSPGVGGSQPQHF. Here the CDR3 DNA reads TGTGCCAGCAGTCCAGGGGTAGGAGGTTCCCAGCCCCAGCATTTT.

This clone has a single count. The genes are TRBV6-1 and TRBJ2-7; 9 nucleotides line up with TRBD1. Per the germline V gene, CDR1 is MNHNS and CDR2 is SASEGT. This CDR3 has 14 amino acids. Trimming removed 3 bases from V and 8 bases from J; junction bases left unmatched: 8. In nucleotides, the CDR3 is TGTGCCAGCAGTGACATACGGGACAGGGCAAAGCAGTACTTC. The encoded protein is CASSDIRDRAKQYF.

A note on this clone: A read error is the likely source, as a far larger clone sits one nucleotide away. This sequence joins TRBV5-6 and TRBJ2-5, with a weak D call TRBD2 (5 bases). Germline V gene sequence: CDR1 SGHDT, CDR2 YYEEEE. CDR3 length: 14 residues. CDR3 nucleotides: TGTGCCAGCACTCGACGGGGATTTGAAGAGGCCCAGTACTTC. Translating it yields CASTRRGFEEAQYF.

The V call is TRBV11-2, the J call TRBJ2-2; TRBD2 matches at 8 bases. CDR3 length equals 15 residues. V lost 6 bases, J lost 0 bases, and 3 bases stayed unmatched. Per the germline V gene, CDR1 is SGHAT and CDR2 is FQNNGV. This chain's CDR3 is CASRKAGANTGELFF. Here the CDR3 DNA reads TGTGCCAGCAGGAAAGCGGGAGCGAACACCGGGGAGCTGTTTTTT.

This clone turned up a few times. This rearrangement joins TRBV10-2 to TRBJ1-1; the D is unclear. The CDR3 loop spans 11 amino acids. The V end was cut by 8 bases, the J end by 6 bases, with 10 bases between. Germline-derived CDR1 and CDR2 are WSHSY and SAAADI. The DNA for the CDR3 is TGCGCCAGCTGTACCGGGCCTGAAGCTTTCTTT. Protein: CASCTGPEAFF.

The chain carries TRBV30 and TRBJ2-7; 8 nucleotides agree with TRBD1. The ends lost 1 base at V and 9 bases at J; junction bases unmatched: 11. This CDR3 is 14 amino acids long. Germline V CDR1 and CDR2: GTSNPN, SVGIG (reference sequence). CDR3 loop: CAWSDGQGARRQYF. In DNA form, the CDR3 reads TGTGCCTGGAGTGATGGGCAGGGGGCGCGGAGGCAGTACTTC.

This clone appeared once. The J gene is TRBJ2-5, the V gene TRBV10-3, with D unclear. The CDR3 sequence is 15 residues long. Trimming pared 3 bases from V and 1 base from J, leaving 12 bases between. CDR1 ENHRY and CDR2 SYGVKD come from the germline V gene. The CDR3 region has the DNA TGTGCCATCAGTGAAGGGCAAGGGCCCCAAGAGACCCAGTACTTC. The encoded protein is CAISEGQGPQETQYF.